These 10 T cell receptor beta chains share one sample of origin, sequenced in a study of post-analysis software for immune sequencing data. Whole-study results and caveats: A handful of TRBV segments, including TRBV5-6, TRBV5-1 and TRBV20-1, were more frequent in patients than controls.

The antigens of these receptors remain unknown. Prepared libraries of TCR beta cDNA carried unique molecular identifiers. From the PCR reads, TCRdb called clonotypes with MiXCR, one entry per CDR3 protein. The sample holds around 500,000 distinct CDR3 sequences, 30% to 40% seen once. Sample: blood. These receptors were collected from a girl under 18 with multiple sclerosis.

This CDR3 reads CASSSGLSNQPQHF. The CDR3 DNA follows: TGTGCCAGCAGCTCCGGTCTTAGCAATCAGCCCCAGCATTTT. V gene TRBV5-6 combines with J gene TRBJ1-5; no definite D call. V was clipped by 3 bases and J by 0 bases, with 7 bases between them. The V gene's germline CDR1 is SGHDT and CDR2 YYEEEE. There are 14 residues in the CDR3.

The chain recombines TRBV7-9 with TRBJ2-1, with 7 bases aligning to TRBD2. The CDR3 loop spans 15 amino acids. Trimming removed 0 bases from V and 8 bases from J; junction bases left unmatched: 7. Germline V gives CDR1 SEHNR, CDR2 FQNEAQ (reference sequence). CDR3 sequence (DNA): TGTGCCAGCAGCTTAGCGCTAGCGGCCTGGGATGAGCAGTTCTTC. Its protein product is CASSLALAAWDEQFF. The full variable domain, its missing parts supplied by reference TRBV7-9 and TRBJ2-1, is DTGVSQNPRHKITKRGQNVTFRCDPISEHNRLYWYRQTLGQGPEFLTYFQNEAQLEKSRLLSDRFSAERPKGSFSTLEIQRTEQGDSAMYLCASSLALAAWDEQFFGPGTRLTVL.

This clonotype has more than one count but fewer than ten. The genes are TRBV20-1 and TRBJ1-5; 7 bases fit TRBD1. From germline, CDR1 is DFQATT and CDR2 SNEGSKA (reference sequence). With V trimmed by 3 bases and J by 4 bases, 6 bases remained unmatched. The CDR3 is 14 amino acids. The CDR3 sequence is CSARYRGGNQPQHF. For the CDR3, the DNA is TGCAGTGCTAGGTACAGGGGTGGAAATCAGCCCCAGCATTTT.

This clonotype came up once. The chain joins TRBV5-1 to TRBJ2-5; 8 bases map to TRBD1. Germline V gene data show CDR1 as SGHRS and CDR2 as YFSETQ. This CDR3 region has 15 residues. V lost 1 base and J lost 4; bases outside the gene matches: 6. CDR3 coding DNA: TGCGCCAGCAGCTTGAACGGACAGGGACGAGAGACCCAGTACTTC. It yields the protein CASSLNGQGRETQYF.

This chain joins TRBV6-5 and TRBJ1-4, with D possibly matching TRBD1 (5 bases). CDR1 is MNHEY, CDR2 SVGAGI, per germline. This CDR3 has 16 amino acids. The V and J ends lost 3 bases and 0 bases respectively, with 11 bases between them. CDR3 loop: CASSYRQFATNEKLFF. CDR3 in DNA: TGTGCCAGCAGTTATAGACAGTTTGCAACTAATGAAAAACTGTTTTTT.

This clonotype was seen more than once but under ten times. The V call is TRBV20-1, the J call TRBJ2-5, with D possibly being TRBD1 (5 bases). Germline lookup yields CDR1 DFQATT and CDR2 SNEGSKA (reference sequence). The CDR3 consists of 15 residues. The V gene lost 0 bases and the J gene lost 5 bases, with 16 bases spanning the gap. The CDR3 spells CSARDGAILGETQYF. The CDR3 bases are TGCAGTGCTAGAGATGGGGCGATTCTTGGGGAGACCCAGTACTTC.

V is TRBV6-1 and J is TRBJ1-1; the D is unclear. The CDR3 consists of 16 residues. The V gene's germline CDR1 is MNHNS and CDR2 SASEGT. V gave up 2 bases and J gave up 0 bases, with 13 bases separating them. The CDR3 here is CASSEHSVILNTEAFF. The CDR3 nucleotides are TGTGCCAGCAGTGAACACAGCGTAATCTTGAACACTGAAGCTTTCTTT.

This clonotype was seen a few times. The genes are TRBV18 and TRBJ2-1; 9 bases map to TRBD2. J was trimmed by 6 bases and V by 6 bases; bases with no gene match: 3. The CDR3 has 13 amino acids. CDR1 is KGHSH, CDR2 LQKENI, per germline. CDR3 region: CASSGTSSNEQFF. DNA of the CDR3: TGTGCCAGCTCCGGGACTAGCAGCAATGAGCAGTTCTTC.

This clonotype was counted only a few times. This chain uses TRBV12-3 or TRBV12-4 with TRBJ2-1; TRBD1 or TRBD2 may be the D gene (7 bases each). The CDR3 length is 13 residues. V lost 6 bases to trimming and J lost 9 bases, with 15 bases between them. The CDR3 DNA sequence: TGTGCCAGCAGCCCAGGGGGGGGCACTGAGCAGTTCTTC. This codes for CASSPGGGTEQFF.

In its sample, this clonotype was seen a few times. This chain uses TRBV14 with TRBJ2-1; no definite D call. The CDR3 contains 19 residues. Between the trimmed V and J ends, which lost 3 bases and 3 bases, there was a span of 24 bases. Looked up from germline, CDR1 is SGHDN and CDR2 is FVKESK. CDR3 region: CASSHSLPTLATSYNEQFF. The CDR3 coding sequence is TGTGCCAGCAGCCACTCGCTCCCGACCTTAGCCACAAGCTACAATGAGCAGTTCTTC.